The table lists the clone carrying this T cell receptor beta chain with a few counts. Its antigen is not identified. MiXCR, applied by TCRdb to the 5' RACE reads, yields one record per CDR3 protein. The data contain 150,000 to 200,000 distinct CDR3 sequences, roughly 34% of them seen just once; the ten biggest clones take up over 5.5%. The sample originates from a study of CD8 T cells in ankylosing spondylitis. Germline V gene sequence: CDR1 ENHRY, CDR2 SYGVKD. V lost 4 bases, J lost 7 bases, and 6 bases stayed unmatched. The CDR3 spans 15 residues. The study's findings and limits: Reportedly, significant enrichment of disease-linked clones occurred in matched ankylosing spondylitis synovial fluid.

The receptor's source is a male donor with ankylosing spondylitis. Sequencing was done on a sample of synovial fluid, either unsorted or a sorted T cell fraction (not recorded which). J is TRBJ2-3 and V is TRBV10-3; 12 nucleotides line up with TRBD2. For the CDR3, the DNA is TGTGCCATCAGTGGCCTAGCGGGGGGGGAATATACGCAGTATTTT. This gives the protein CAISGLAGGEYTQYF.